This TCR beta chain is drawn from a study of PD-L1 blockade in urothelial cancer. Study overall: Every 3 weeks, patients received intravenous atezolizumab 1,200 mg, beginning 2014. Blood was subjected to analysis at 3 weeks (second dose) and 6 weeks following treatment start. Reported median T cell count for blood samples was around 140,000.

Assay used: immunoSEQ multiplex PCR; TCRdb lists only in-frame clones, some missing. The sample yields 40,000 or so clones, around 88% seen once. V lost 1 base to trimming and J lost 1 base, with 14 bases between them. Germline CDR1 reads GTSNPN; CDR2 reads SVGIG (reference sequence). The CDR3 is made up of 16 amino acids. The time point was: peripheral blood 6 weeks after treatment start. The genes are TRBV30 and TRBJ1-5; maybe TRBD1 (5 bases). The TCR sequence derives from a man in his 60s with urothelial cancer. Source: PBMCs, taken around atezolizumab (anti-PD-L1) treatment. The chain's CDR3 is CAWSAWEGASNQPQHF. The CDR3 coding sequence is TGTGCCTGGAGTGCATGGGAAGGGGCAAGCAATCAGCCCCAGCATTTT.